This is a list of T cell receptor beta chains from one sample in a study of blood T cells in healthy people across ages. TCRdb called the 5' RACE reads again in MiXCR, with one record for every CDR3 protein. The sample comprises 980,000 or so distinct CDR3 sequences, about 44% of which are singletons, and about an eighth rests with the top ten. The sample consisted of blood. The source is a man aged 25-45 years in good health. The CDR3 runs from the conserved cysteine through the conserved F or W. The D gene is left open where the match is weak. Size tells how often a clone was seen (once, few, many) or the class of an expanded clone, and some rows leave it out.

NA	TRBJ2-3	TRBV25-1	TRBD1	TGTGCCAGCAGTGAAGTCGGGCAGGGGGAACCAGATACGCAGTATTTT	CASSEVGQGEPDTQYF
few	TRBJ1-2	TRBV5-1	NA	TGCGCCAGCAGCTTGGTCCGGATAGTCTATGGCTACACCTTC	CASSLVRIVYGYTF
NA	TRBJ1-2	TRBV7-9	TRBD1	TGTGCCAGCAGCTTATATGGGACAGGCAACTATGGCTACACCTTC	CASSLYGTGNYGYTF
NA	TRBJ1-5	TRBV6-5	NA	TGTGCCAGCAGTTACTCGGAGGGAAGCCAGCCCCAGCATTTT	CASSYSEGSQPQHF
NA	TRBJ2-5	TRBV20-1	TRBD2	TGCAGTGCCGAGGGACTAGCGGGGGCTACATCGAATAACCAAGAGACCCAGTACTTC	CSAEGLAGATSNNQETQYF
NA	TRBJ2-2	TRBV9	TRBD2	TGTGCCAGCAGCGCGGGGGGACTGAACACCGGGGAGTTGTTTTTT	CASSAGGLNTGELFF
NA	TRBJ2-3	TRBV28	NA	TGTGCCAGCAGTTCACGCCGGCCGACCGGGGACACAGATACGCAGTATTTT	CASSSRRPTGDTDTQYF
NA	TRBJ1-2	TRBV29-1	NA	TGCAGCGTTGAAGATGGTGCGGAGGGGGGAGGCACTAACTATGGCTACACCTTC	CSVEDGAEGGGTNYGYTF
few	TRBJ2-6	TRBV3-1	NA	TGTGCCAGCAGGGGAAGACAGGTCCCTTCTGGGGCCAACGTCCTGACTTTC	CASRGRQVPSGANVLTF
few	TRBJ2-1	TRBV7-2	TRBD1	TGTGCCAGCAGCTTGGGACAGGGTGTGAATGAGCAGTTCTTC	CASSLGQGVNEQFF
NA	TRBJ1-5	TRBV6-4	NA	TGTGCCAGCAGAATCACCTTCTGGGACACAACCCTTGTTGGCAATCAGCCCCAGCATTTT	CASRITFWDTTLVGNQPQHF
NA	TRBJ2-3	TRBV12-3/TRBV12-4	TRBD1	TGTGCCAGCACCCTAGGACAGGCAGATACGCAGTATTTT	CASTLGQADTQYF
NA	TRBJ1-2	TRBV18	TRBD1	TGTGCCAGCCCGACCGGCCTGGGACAGGGCGCCTATGGCTACACCTTC	CASPTGLGQGAYGYTF
once	TRBJ1-2	TRBV11-2	NA	TGTGCCAGCAGCTTAGATCGGGTAGGGGCGGTTCGCGGCTACACCTTC	CASSLDRVGAVRGYTF
NA	TRBJ2-5	TRBV3-1	NA	TGTGCCAGCAGCCAAGGATGGAATATTCCCCCAGAGACCCAGTACTTC	CASSQGWNIPPETQYF
few	TRBJ2-5	TRBV11-2	NA	TGTGCCAGCAGCCGGGCTGGAGAGACCCAGTACTTC	CASSRAGETQYF